The table lists the clone carrying this T cell receptor (beta chain) with many counts. Antigen: not known. This sample was taken from a study of regulatory T cells in long-lasting Graves disease. Findings and caveats of the study: TCR diversity was lower in persistent than newly diagnosed Graves' disease.

Sequencing libraries for TCR beta were prepared with iRepertoire HTBI primers and Arm-PCR of CDR3 regions. TCRdb passed the multiplex PCR reads through MiXCR, listing each CDR3 protein once. The data contain about 610,000 distinct CDR3 sequences, roughly 15% of them singletons. Documented time point: newly diagnosed GD, antithyroid drugs for less than 3 months. TCR sequences were obtained from RNA taken from PBMCs. American Thyroid Association guidelines defined how Graves' disease was diagnosed. An endocrinology unit in Xi'an, China, supplied the patients. The junction had 12 bases not matched to a gene; V was cut back by 4 bases and J by 4 bases. Germline CDR1 SEHNR, CDR2 FQNEAQ (reference sequence). The length of the CDR3 is 17 residues. The sample also formed part of further work on T cells in Graves' hyperthyroidism and ophthalmopathy.

The TCR was taken from a man aged 18 to 30 with Graves disease. J is TRBJ2-5 and V is TRBV7-9; 10 bases align to TRBD1. The sequences come from peripheral blood mononuclear cells (PBMCs), collected at new diagnosis, from a patient treated with antithyroid drugs. The chain's CDR3 is CASSSLGGQGGPETQYF. DNA for the CDR3: TGTGCCAGCAGCTCTCTCGGCGGACAGGGGGGCCCAGAGACCCAGTACTTC.